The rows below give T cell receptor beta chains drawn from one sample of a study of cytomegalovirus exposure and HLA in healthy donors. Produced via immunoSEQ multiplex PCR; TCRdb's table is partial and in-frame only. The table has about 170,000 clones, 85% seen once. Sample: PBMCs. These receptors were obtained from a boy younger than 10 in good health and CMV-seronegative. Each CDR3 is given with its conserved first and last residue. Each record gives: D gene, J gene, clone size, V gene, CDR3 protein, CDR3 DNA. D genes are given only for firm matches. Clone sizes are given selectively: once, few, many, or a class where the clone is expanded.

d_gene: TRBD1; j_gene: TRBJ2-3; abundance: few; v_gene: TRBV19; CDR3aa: CASRRDRTQYF; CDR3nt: TGTGCCAGTAGGCGGGACAGGACGCAGTATTTT
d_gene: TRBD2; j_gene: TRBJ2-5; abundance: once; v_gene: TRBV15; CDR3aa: CATKGRELKETQYF; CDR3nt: TGTGCCACCAAAGGGCGGGAGTTGAAAGAGACCCAGTACTTC
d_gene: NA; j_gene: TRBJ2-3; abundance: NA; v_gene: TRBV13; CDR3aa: CASSLAGTNSLDTQYF; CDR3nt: TGTGCCAGCAGCTTGGCGGGGACGAACAGCCTAGATACGCAGTATTTT
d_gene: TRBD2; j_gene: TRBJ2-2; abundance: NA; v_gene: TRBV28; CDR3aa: CASTPGLATTGELFF; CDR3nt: TGTGCCAGCACTCCCGGACTAGCGACGACCGGGGAGCTGTTTTTT
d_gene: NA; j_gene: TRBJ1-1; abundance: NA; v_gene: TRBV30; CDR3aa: CAWSHRRENTEAFF; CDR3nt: TGTGCCTGGAGTCACCGGCGGGAGAACACTGAAGCTTTCTTT
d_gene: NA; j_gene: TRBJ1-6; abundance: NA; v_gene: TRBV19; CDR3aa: CASSFFGGGDSPLHF; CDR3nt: TGTGCCAGTAGTTTCTTCGGAGGTGGGGATTCACCCCTCCACTTT
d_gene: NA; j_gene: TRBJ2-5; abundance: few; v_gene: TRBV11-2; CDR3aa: CASSFRGMSKETQYF; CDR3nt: TGTGCCAGCAGCTTCAGGGGAATGAGCAAAGAGACCCAGTACTTC
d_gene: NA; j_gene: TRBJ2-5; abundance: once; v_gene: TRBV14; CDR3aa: CASSQGRGGRGQETQYF; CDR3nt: TGTGCCAGCAGCCAAGGAAGAGGGGGAAGAGGGCAAGAGACCCAGTACTTC
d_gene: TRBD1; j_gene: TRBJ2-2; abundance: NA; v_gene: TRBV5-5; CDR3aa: CASSAKTGGPSTGELFF; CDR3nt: TGTGCCAGCAGCGCCAAGACAGGGGGCCCTTCCACCGGGGAGCTGTTTTTT
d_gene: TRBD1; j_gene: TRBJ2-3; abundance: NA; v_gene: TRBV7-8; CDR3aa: CASSSLDRVGDTQYF; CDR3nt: TGTGCCAGCAGCTCTCTGGACAGGGTTGGAGATACGCAGTATTTT
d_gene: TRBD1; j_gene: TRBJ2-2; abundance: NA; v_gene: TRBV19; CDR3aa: CASSIGGQGRPGELFF; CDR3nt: TGTGCCAGTAGTATAGGGGGACAGGGGCGCCCCGGGGAGCTGTTTTTT
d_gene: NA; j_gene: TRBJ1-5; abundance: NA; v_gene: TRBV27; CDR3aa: CASSFTGNDQPQHF; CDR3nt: TGTGCCAGCAGTTTCACCGGGAACGATCAGCCCCAGCATTTT
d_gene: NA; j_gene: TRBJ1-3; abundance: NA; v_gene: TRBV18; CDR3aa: CASSPLKAGDSGNTIYF; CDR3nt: TGTGCCAGCTCACCACTAAAAGCAGGGGACTCTGGAAACACCATATATTTT
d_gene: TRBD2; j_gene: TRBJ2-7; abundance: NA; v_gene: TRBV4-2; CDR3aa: CASSRTSGRGGYEQYF; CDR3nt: TGTGCCAGCAGCCGTACTAGCGGCCGGGGGGGATACGAGCAGTACTTC
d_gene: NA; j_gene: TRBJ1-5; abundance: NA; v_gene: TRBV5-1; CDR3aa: CASSFFGGENQPQHF; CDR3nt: TGCGCCAGCAGCTTCTTCGGGGGTGAGAATCAGCCCCAGCATTTT
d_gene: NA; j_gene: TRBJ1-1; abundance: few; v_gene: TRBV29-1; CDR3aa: CSVLIQVNTEAFF; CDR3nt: TGCAGCGTTCTGATTCAGGTGAACACTGAAGCTTTCTTT
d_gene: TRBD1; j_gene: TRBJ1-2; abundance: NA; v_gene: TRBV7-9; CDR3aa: CASSSRQGAGYGYTF; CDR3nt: TGTGCCAGCAGCTCCCGACAGGGGGCAGGCTATGGCTACACCTTC
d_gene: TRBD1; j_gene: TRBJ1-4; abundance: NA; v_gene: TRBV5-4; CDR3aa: CASSLGGQGREKLFF; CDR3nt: TGTGCCAGCAGCTTGGGGGGACAGGGCCGGGAAAAACTGTTTTTT
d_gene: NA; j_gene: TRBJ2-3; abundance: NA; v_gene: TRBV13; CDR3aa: CASTRDQADTQYF; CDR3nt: TGTGCCAGCACCCGAGATCAGGCAGATACGCAGTATTTT
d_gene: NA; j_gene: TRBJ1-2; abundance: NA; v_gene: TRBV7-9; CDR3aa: CASSLDQGWIRGYTF; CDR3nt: TGTGCCAGCAGCTTAGACCAGGGATGGATTAGGGGCTACACCTTC
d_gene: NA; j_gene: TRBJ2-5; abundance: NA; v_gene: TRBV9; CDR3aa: CASSVERGETQYF; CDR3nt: TGTGCCAGCAGCGTCGAAAGGGGTGAGACCCAGTACTTC
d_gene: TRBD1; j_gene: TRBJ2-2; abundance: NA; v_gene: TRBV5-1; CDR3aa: CASSWDRGNTGELFF; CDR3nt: TGCGCCAGCAGCTGGGACAGGGGCAACACCGGGGAGCTGTTTTTT
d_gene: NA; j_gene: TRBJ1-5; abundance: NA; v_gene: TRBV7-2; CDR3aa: CASSLVGGASSNQPQHF; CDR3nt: TGTGCCAGCAGCTTAGTCGGGGGGGCCAGCTCCAATCAGCCCCAGCATTTT
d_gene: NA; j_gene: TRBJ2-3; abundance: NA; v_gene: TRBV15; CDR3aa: CATSRDRAADTQYF; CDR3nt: TGTGCCACCAGCAGAGATCGAGCTGCGGATACGCAGTATTTT
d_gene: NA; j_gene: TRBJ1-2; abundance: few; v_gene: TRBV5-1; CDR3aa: CASSLDRNYGYTF; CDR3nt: TGCGCCAGCAGCTTGGACAGGAACTATGGCTACACCTTC
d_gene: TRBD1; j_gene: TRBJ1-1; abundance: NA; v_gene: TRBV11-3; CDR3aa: CASGRSGGEAFF; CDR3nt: TGTGCCAGCGGCCGTTCAGGGGGCGAGGCTTTCTTT
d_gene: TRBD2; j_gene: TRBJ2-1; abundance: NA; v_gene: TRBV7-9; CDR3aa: CASSPGLAGDNEQFF; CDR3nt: TGTGCCAGCAGCCCGGGACTAGCGGGGGACAATGAGCAGTTCTTC
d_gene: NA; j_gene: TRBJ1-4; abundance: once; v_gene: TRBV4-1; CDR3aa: CASSPLFRREKLFF; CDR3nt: TGCGCCAGCAGCCCGTTATTCAGGCGAGAAAAACTGTTTTTT
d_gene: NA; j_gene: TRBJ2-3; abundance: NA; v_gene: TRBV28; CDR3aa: CASMERATDTQYF; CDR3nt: TGTGCCAGCATGGAGAGGGCCACAGATACGCAGTATTTT
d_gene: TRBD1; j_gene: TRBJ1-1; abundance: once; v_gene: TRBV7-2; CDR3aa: CASSPRGLNTEAFF; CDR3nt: TGTGCCAGCAGCCCGAGGGGGCTGAACACTGAAGCTTTCTTT
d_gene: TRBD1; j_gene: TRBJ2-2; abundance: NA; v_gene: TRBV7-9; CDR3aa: CASSLYRGRTGELFF; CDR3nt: TGTGCCAGCAGCCTCTACAGGGGTAGAACCGGGGAGCTGTTTTTT
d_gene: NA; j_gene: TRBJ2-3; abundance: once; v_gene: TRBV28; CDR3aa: CASSFYGGATDTQYF; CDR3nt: TGTGCCAGCAGTTTTTACGGCGGGGCTACAGATACGCAGTATTTT
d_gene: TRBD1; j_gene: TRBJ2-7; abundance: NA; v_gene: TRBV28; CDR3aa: CASSEDRLSSYEQYF; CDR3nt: TGTGCCAGCAGCGAGGACAGGCTAAGCTCCTACGAGCAGTACTTC
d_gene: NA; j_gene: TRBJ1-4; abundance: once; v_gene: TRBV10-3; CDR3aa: CAISDSTKANEKLFF; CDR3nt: TGTGCCATCAGTGACTCAACAAAAGCTAATGAAAAACTGTTTTTT
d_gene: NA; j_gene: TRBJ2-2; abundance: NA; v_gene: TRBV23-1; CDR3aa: CASSPPYGKRNTGELFF; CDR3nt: TGCGCCAGCAGTCCCCCTTACGGGAAACGGAACACCGGGGAGCTGTTTTTT
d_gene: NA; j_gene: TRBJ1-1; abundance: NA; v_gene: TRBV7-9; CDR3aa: CSSSLAGGAEAFF; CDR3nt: TGTTCCAGCAGCTTAGCGGGGGGAGCCGAAGCTTTCTTT
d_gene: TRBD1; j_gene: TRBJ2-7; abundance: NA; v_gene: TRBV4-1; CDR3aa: CASSHGQGGDYEQYF; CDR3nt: TGCGCCAGCAGCCACGGACAGGGGGGGGACTACGAGCAGTACTTC
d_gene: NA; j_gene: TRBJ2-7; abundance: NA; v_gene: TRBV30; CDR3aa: CAWSVPKGMSSYEQYF; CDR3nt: TGTGCCTGGAGTGTCCCCAAGGGGATGAGCTCCTACGAGCAGTACTTC
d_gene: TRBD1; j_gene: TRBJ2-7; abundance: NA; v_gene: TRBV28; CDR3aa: CASSFRYSWGLGTGEAYEQYF; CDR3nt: TGTGCCAGCAGTTTTAGATATAGTTGGGGGTTGGGGACAGGGGAGGCCTACGAGCAGTACTTC
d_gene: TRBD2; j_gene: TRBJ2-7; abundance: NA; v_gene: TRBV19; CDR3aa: CASSIVASGTYEQYF; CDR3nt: TGTGCCAGTAGCATTGTCGCTAGCGGTACCTACGAGCAGTACTTC